The 26 T cell receptor beta chains listed next were all sequenced from one sample in a study of untreated major depressive disorder. The study's findings and limits: TRBV05-01 (Vbeta 5.1) usage was higher in CD4+ T cells of depressed patients than controls.

Some clones are missing from TCRdb's copy, which holds only in-frame ones; the method was immunoSEQ multiplex PCR. Here the sample spans 20,000 or so clones, roughly 90% being singletons. The antigens for these receptors are not known. Sample: CD4+ T cells from PBMCs. These receptors originate from a middle-aged woman with major depressive disorder.

The chain links TRBV4-2 to TRBJ2-7; the match to TRBD1 covers 11 bases. The CDR3 extends over 15 amino acids. V shed 4 bases, J shed 2 bases, and the junction held 4 bases outside the gene matches. Germline CDR1 is LGHNA and CDR2 is YNFKEQ. CDR3 nucleotide sequence: TGTGCCAGCAGCCGACCGGGACAGGGGGCCTACGAGCAGTACTTC. Translation gives CASSRPGQGAYEQYF.

The chain joins TRBV5-1 to TRBJ2-3; D call uncertain. The CDR3 runs to 13 residues. The germline gives CDR1 SGHRS, CDR2 YFSETQ. V shed 1 base and J shed 5 bases, with 8 bases lying between them. The CDR3 region is CASSLRRGDTQYF. The DNA for the CDR3 is TGCGCCAGCAGCTTGAGACGAGGAGATACGCAGTATTTT.

The rearrangement joins TRBV6-1 to TRBJ1-2, with D hard to call. CDR1 is MNHNS, CDR2 SASEGT, per germline. V lost 1 base, J lost 0 bases, and 18 bases lay in between. CDR3 size: 18 residues. Written as DNA, the CDR3 is TGTGCCAGCAGTGAAGAATCAGGTTCTAATCGCCCTAACTATGGCTACACCTTC. Its translation is CASSEESGSNRPNYGYTF.

The CDR3 protein is CASSFSETQYF. CDR3 DNA sequence: TGTGCCAGCAGCTTTTCAGAGACCCAGTACTTC. The chain recombines TRBV7-9 with TRBJ2-5; D not certain. Germline lookup yields CDR1 SEHNR and CDR2 FQNEAQ (reference sequence). V was trimmed by 3 bases and J by 4 bases, leaving 3 bases between them. CDR3 length: 11 residues.

The chain joins TRBV5-5 to TRBJ1-1; D is uncertain. Germline loops: CDR1 SGHKS, CDR2 YYEKEE (reference sequence). This CDR3 contains 12 residues. The germline V and J ends were trimmed by 1 base and 6 bases, with 7 bases remaining between them. In nucleotides, the CDR3 is TGTGCCAGCAGCTTGAATGCAGCTGAAGCTTTCTTT. This gives the protein CASSLNAAEAFF.

This chain joins TRBV6-1 and TRBJ1-6; the match to TRBD1 covers 9 bases. From germline, CDR1 is MNHNS and CDR2 SASEGT. The CDR3 is made up of 15 amino acids. With V trimmed by 1 base and J by 10 bases, 5 bases remained unmatched. The CDR3, as DNA: TGTGCCAGCAGTGAAGGTACAGGGGGCAACTCACCCCTCCACTTT. It specifies CASSEGTGGNSPLHF.

This chain links TRBV20-1 with TRBJ2-3; no reliable D call. Germline V lookup: CDR1 DFQATT, CDR2 SNEGSKA (reference sequence). The CDR3 length is 11 residues. V lost 6 bases and J lost 7, with 11 bases in between. The CDR3 protein is CSALVGNTQYF. CDR3 sequence (DNA): TGCAGTGCCCTCGTGGGGAATACGCAGTATTTT.

In this sample, this clone turned up once. This chain uses TRBV27 with TRBJ1-2; 8 bases fit TRBD1. This CDR3 is 14 amino acids long. V was clipped by 3 bases and J by 5 bases; unmatched bases: 5. In germline, CDR1 is MNHEY, CDR2 SMNVEV (reference sequence). In nucleotides, the CDR3 is TGTGCCAGCAGTTTCTCAGGGGGCAGGTATGGCTACACCTTC. It encodes CASSFSGGRYGYTF.

This chain uses TRBV28 with TRBJ1-5, with 9 bases aligning to TRBD1. Germline CDR1 MDHEN, CDR2 SYDVKM. CDR3 length: 18 amino acids. V was pared by 6 bases and J by 5 bases, with 17 bases of the junction left unmatched. DNA for the CDR3: TGTGCCAGCAGACCCCCACCGGGACAGGGAAGGACCCATCAGCCCCAGCATTTT. Protein: CASRPPPGQGRTHQPQHF.

This clone has just a few counts. The V and J genes are TRBV5-1 and TRBJ1-1, with D possibly TRBD1 on 6 matching bases. CDR1 and CDR2 (germline): SGHRS, YFSETQ. Trimming removed 5 bases at V and 6 bases at J, with 20 bases between. The CDR3 consists of 15 residues. The CDR3 DNA is TGCGCCAGCAGGCCTGGACAGTACGAGACCGCTGAAGCTTTCTTT. It codes for CASRPGQYETAEAFF.

V usage is TRBV7-6 and J usage is TRBJ1-4; perhaps TRBD1 as D (6 bases). Trimming removed 5 bases from V and 10 bases from J, with 29 bases in between. This CDR3 spans 18 amino acids. Germline CDR1 and CDR2: SGHVS and FNYEAQ. In nucleotides, the CDR3 is TGTGCCAGCAGCCAAAATCCCTTATCCGACAGGACAATTGGAAAACTGTTTTTT. This sequence encodes CASSQNPLSDRTIGKLFF. The whole variable domain, filled in from reference TRBV7-6 and TRBJ1-4, reads GAGVSQSPRYKVTKRGQDVALRCDPISGHVSLYWYRQALGQGPEFLTYFNYEAQQDKSGLPNDRFSAERPEGSISTLTIQRTEQRDSAMYRCASSQNPLSDRTIGKLFFGSGTQLSVL.

The V call is TRBV5-1, the J call TRBJ1-4, with D possibly TRBD1 on 5 matching bases. This CDR3 region has 13 residues. V gave up 4 bases and J gave up 4 bases, with 8 bases separating them. Germline V CDR1 and CDR2: SGHRS, YFSETQ. CDR3 bases: TGCGCCAGCAGCCCGGGGGATAATGAAAAACTGTTTTTT. This translates into CASSPGDNEKLFF. Supplemented by reference TRBV5-1 and TRBJ1-4, the full variable domain reads KAGVTQTPRYLIKTRGQQVTLSCSPISGHRSVSWYQQTPGQGLQFLFEYFSETQRNKGNFPGRFSGRQFSNSRSEMNVSTLELGDSALYLCASSPGDNEKLFFGSGTQLSVL.

CDR3 DNA sequence: TGTGCCAGCAGTGAGTTCGGGGGGCTTGAGCAGTTCTTC. It encodes CASSEFGGLEQFF. The V and J genes are TRBV2 and TRBJ2-1, with D possibly TRBD2 on 7 matching bases. Germline V gene sequence: CDR1 SNHLY, CDR2 FYNNEI. The V gene lost 3 bases and the J gene lost 9 bases, with 12 bases spanning the gap. The CDR3 totals 13 residues. Full variable domain (rest looked up from reference TRBV2 and TRBJ2-1): EPEVTQTPSHQVTQMGQEVILRCVPISNHLYFYWYRQILGQKVEFLVSFYNNEISEKSEIFDDQFSVERPDGSNFTLKIRSTKLEDSAMYFCASSEFGGLEQFFGPGTRLTVL.

The V and J genes are TRBV6-5 and TRBJ2-3, with 7 bases fitting TRBD1. The CDR3 has 16 residues. CDR1 is MNHEY, CDR2 SVGAGI, per germline. V trimming: 2 bases; J trimming: 3 bases; junction bases outside the gene matches: 8. DNA for the CDR3: TGTGCCAGCAGTTACACGGCAGGGGGTCGGACAGATACGCAGTATTTT. Translating gives CASSYTAGGRTDTQYF.

The chain links TRBV30 to TRBJ2-4; no reliable D call. With 1 base removed from V and 0 bases from J, the gap between germline ends came to 4 bases. The CDR3 has 13 amino acids. In germline, CDR1 is GTSNPN, CDR2 SVGIG (reference sequence). CDR3 loop: CAWSAKAKNIQYF. The CDR3 bases are TGTGCCTGGAGTGCGAAAGCCAAAAACATTCAGTACTTC.

The V gene is TRBV4-2, the J gene TRBJ1-3; D not certain. The germline V and J ends were trimmed by 0 bases and 0 bases, with 15 bases remaining between them. Per germline, CDR1 LGHNA and CDR2 YNFKEQ. The CDR3 sequence is 18 residues long. CDR3 protein: CASSQEFLDFRSGNTIYF. CDR3 DNA: TGTGCCAGCAGCCAAGAATTCCTGGACTTTCGCTCTGGAAACACCATATATTTT.

The V and J genes are TRBV5-1 and TRBJ2-5; the match to TRBD1 covers 7 bases. The CDR3 loop spans 15 amino acids. After removal of 5 bases from V and 3 bases from J, the junction contained 10 bases not matched to a gene. The germline V gene has CDR1 SGHRS and CDR2 YFSETQ. CDR3: CASRRAGTAKETQYF. CDR3 sequence (DNA): TGCGCCAGCAGACGCGCCGGGACAGCGAAAGAGACCCAGTACTTC.

The rearrangement joins TRBV11-1 to TRBJ2-5; D is ambiguous. Germline values: CDR1 SGHAT, CDR2 FQDESV (reference sequence). Trimming removed 1 base from V and 1 base from J, with 7 bases in between. The CDR3 totals 14 residues. The CDR3 DNA reads as TGTGCCAGCAGCTTAGGGGCCCCCCAAGAGACCCAGTACTTC. This translates into CASSLGAPQETQYF.

The chain joins TRBV7-9 to TRBJ1-2, with 7 bases fitting TRBD1. The CDR3 runs to 13 residues. The V gene end was trimmed by 5 bases and the J gene end by 7 bases; junction bases not matched to a gene: 7. Germline CDR1 SEHNR, CDR2 FQNEAQ (reference sequence). CDR3 DNA sequence: TGTGCCAGCAGCACAGAGGCAGGGGGTGGCTACACCTTC. It encodes CASSTEAGGGYTF.

The chain employs TRBV12-5 and TRBJ1-1; D remains ambiguous. Trimming took off 5 bases at V and 6 bases at J, with 7 bases between the two ends. CDR3 length: 11 amino acids. CDR1 is LGHNT and CDR2 is FRNRAP in the germline V gene. CDR3 region: CASGRVAEAFF. As DNA, the CDR3 is TGTGCTAGTGGTAGGGTCGCTGAAGCTTTCTTT.

This sequence joins TRBV9 and TRBJ1-2, with D perhaps TRBD1 (5 bases). Trimming stripped 0 bases from V and 1 base from J, with 10 bases between. The CDR3 is made up of 15 amino acids. Germline V gives CDR1 SGDLS, CDR2 YYNGEE. CDR3 sequence (DNA): TGTGCCAGCAGCGTAGGGAGGGGTCTTAACTATGGCTACACCTTC. Its translation is CASSVGRGLNYGYTF.

J is TRBJ1-2 and V is TRBV28; 9 bases are shared with TRBD1. Looked up from germline, CDR1 is MDHEN and CDR2 is SYDVKM. V dropped 5 bases and J dropped 3; count of bases not matched to a gene: 4. The CDR3 sequence is 14 residues long. The CDR3 nucleotides are TGTGCCAGCAGTCTAACAGGGGGCCACTATGGCTACACCTTC. It encodes CASSLTGGHYGYTF.

The chain links TRBV7-9 to TRBJ1-5; 7 bases line up with TRBD1. J lost 5 bases, V lost 5 bases, and 6 bases had no gene match. The CDR3 runs to 14 residues. Germline V lookup: CDR1 SEHNR, CDR2 FQNEAQ (reference sequence). In DNA, the CDR3 is TGTGCCAGCAGCCCTAGGGGGACAGATCAGCCCCAGCATTTT. Protein product: CASSPRGTDQPQHF.

The chain employs TRBV4-1 and TRBJ2-5, with 10 bases identical to TRBD2. V lost 4 bases and J lost 7; bases outside the gene matches: 15. The CDR3 is 17 amino acids. Germline V CDR1 and CDR2: MGHRA, YSYEKL. CDR3 DNA sequence: TGCGCCAGCAGCCCCGGGCTAGCGGGGGCCAGGGGGGGGACCCAGTACTTC. Residues: CASSPGLAGARGGTQYF.

This chain joins TRBV10-3 and TRBJ2-3; 7 bases map to TRBD2. The CDR3 sequence is 13 residues long. V lost 9 bases and J lost 2; bases outside the gene matches: 5. Germline V lookup: CDR1 ENHRY, CDR2 SYGVKD. This CDR3 is CAIQAGTTDTQYF. The CDR3 coding sequence is TGTGCCATTCAAGCGGGAACCACAGATACGCAGTATTTT.

The V call is TRBV6-5, the J call TRBJ1-5; D gene uncertain. CDR3 length: 12 residues. V was shortened by 6 bases and J by 1 base, with 4 bases between the two germline ends. The germline gives CDR1 MNHEY, CDR2 SVGAGI. The CDR3 spells CASSKSNQPQHF. The CDR3 bases are TGTGCCAGCAGCAAAAGCAATCAGCCCCAGCATTTT.